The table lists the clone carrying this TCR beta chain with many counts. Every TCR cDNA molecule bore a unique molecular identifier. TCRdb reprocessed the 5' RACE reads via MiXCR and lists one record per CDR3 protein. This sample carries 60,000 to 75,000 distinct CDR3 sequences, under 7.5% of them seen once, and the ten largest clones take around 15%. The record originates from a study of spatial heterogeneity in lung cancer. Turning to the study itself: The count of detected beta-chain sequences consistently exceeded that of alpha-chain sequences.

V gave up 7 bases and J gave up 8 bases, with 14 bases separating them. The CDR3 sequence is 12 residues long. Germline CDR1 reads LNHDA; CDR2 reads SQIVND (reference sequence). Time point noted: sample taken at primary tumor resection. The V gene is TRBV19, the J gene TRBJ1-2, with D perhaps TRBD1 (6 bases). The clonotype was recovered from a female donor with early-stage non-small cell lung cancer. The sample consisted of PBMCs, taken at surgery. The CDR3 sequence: CASKSGELGYTF. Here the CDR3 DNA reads TGTGCCAGTAAATCAGGGGAACTAGGCTACACCTTC. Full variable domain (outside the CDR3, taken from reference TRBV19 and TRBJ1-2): DGGITQSPKYLFRKEGQNVTLSCEQNLNHDAMYWYRQDPGQGLRLIYYSQIVNDFQKGDIAEGYSVSREKKESFPLTVTSAQKNPTAFYLCASKSGELGYTFGSGTRLTVV.